The 12 T cell receptor beta chains below were found in one sample sequenced in a study of cytomegalovirus exposure and HLA in healthy donors. Use of 60 Vbeta and 13 Jbeta primers characterized the PCR. Using immunoSEQ multiplex PCR, the repertoire was profiled, and TCRdb retains in-frame clones only, with some absent. The sample contains over 150,000 clones, roughly four fifths of which appear only once. Sequenced: PBMCs. These receptors all come from a woman in her 50s in good health and CMV-seronegative.

The rearrangement uses TRBV18 and TRBJ1-1, with D perhaps matching TRBD1 (5 bases). Trimming took 2 bases from V and 6 from J, leaving 13 bases between them. In germline, CDR1 is KGHSH, CDR2 LQKENI. The CDR3 spans 14 residues. DNA for the CDR3: TGTGCCAGCTCACCAGCCGGGGGGTTCGCTGAAGCTTTCTTT. This sequence encodes CASSPAGGFAEAFF.

This clone was picked up one time. The identical CDR3 is also encoded by other nucleotide sequences in the sample. The chain is built from TRBV7-9 and TRBJ2-2; the D gene is possibly TRBD2 (6 bases). Germline V gene lookup returns CDR1 SEHNR and CDR2 FQNEAQ (reference sequence). The CDR3 is 16 amino acids. V dropped 5 bases and J dropped 4 bases, with 17 bases sitting between them. DNA of the CDR3: TGTGCCAGCAGCCCCCGACTGGCGGGAAGCACCGGGGAGCTGTTTTTT. This translates into CASSPRLAGSTGELFF.

For the CDR3, the DNA is TGTGCCAGCAGCTTGGGGAGCTCCTATAATTCACCCCTCCACTTT. This translates into CASSLGSSYNSPLHF. The chain couples TRBV7-8 to TRBJ1-6; unclear D gene. The germline V and J ends were trimmed by 3 bases and 0 bases, with 6 bases remaining between them. Looked up from germline, CDR1 is SGHVS and CDR2 is FQNEAQ. CDR3 length: 15 residues.

The V call is TRBV28, the J call TRBJ1-4; 8 bases line up with TRBD1. The CDR3 contains 15 residues. After removal of 5 bases from V and 2 bases from J, the junction contained 4 bases not matched to a gene. Germline CDR1 is MDHEN and CDR2 is SYDVKM. The DNA for the CDR3 is TGTGCCAGCAGTCGGCGACAGGGGACTAATGAAAAACTGTTTTTT. Translation gives CASSRRQGTNEKLFF.

The V call is TRBV5-1, the J call TRBJ2-3; a possible D gene is TRBD1 (6 bases). The germline V gene encodes CDR1 SGHRS and CDR2 YFSETQ. This CDR3 spans 15 amino acids. With 4 bases removed from V and 1 base from J, the gap between germline ends came to 13 bases. The CDR3 DNA reads TGCGCCAGCAGCGCGGTCAGGGGAGGCACAGATACGCAGTATTTT. Translated: CASSAVRGGTDTQYF.

The V call is TRBV28, the J call TRBJ2-3; D is unclear. CDR3 length: 13 amino acids. Trimming pared 3 bases from V and 2 bases from J, leaving 6 bases between. The germline CDR1 and CDR2 sequences are MDHEN and SYDVKM. CDR3: CASSLSTTDTQYF. The CDR3 DNA reads as TGTGCCAGCAGTTTGTCTACCACAGATACGCAGTATTTT.

The chain couples TRBV10-3 to TRBJ1-5; 8 bases match TRBD1. Germline V gives CDR1 ENHRY, CDR2 SYGVKD. CDR3 size: 13 residues. V shed 5 bases, J shed 4 bases, and the junction held 1 base outside the gene matches. As DNA, the CDR3 is TGTGCCATCAGTTGGGACAGGAATCAGCCCCAGCATTTT. Amino acids: CAISWDRNQPQHF.

The genes are TRBV4-3 and TRBJ2-1; TRBD2 aligns across 8 bases. The CDR3 length is 13 residues. Germline lookup yields CDR1 LGHNA and CDR2 YSLEER. V dropped 10 bases and J dropped 8; count of bases not matched to a gene: 10. The CDR3 is CATSGGLGDEQFF. CDR3 DNA: TGCGCCACCTCGGGGGGGCTGGGGGATGAGCAGTTCTTC.

The CDR3 DNA is TGCGCCAGCAGTGAGTCGGCTAGCGGTATAACCGAGCAGTACTTC. This translates into CASSESASGITEQYF. The V and J genes are TRBV10-2 and TRBJ2-7; 7 bases fit TRBD2. V shed 0 bases, J shed 6 bases, and the junction held 8 bases outside the gene matches. Germline CDR1 reads WSHSY; CDR2 reads SAAADI. The CDR3 extends over 15 amino acids.

The sample holds a few counts of this clone. J is TRBJ1-2 and V is TRBV6-5; 7 bases match TRBD1. The length of the CDR3 is 15 residues. V lost 2 bases to trimming and J lost 0 bases; unmatched junction nucleotides: 3. From germline, CDR1 is MNHEY and CDR2 SVGAGI. CDR3 in amino acids: CASSYGGTANYGYTF. The CDR3 DNA reads as TGTGCCAGCAGTTACGGCGGGACAGCTAACTATGGCTACACCTTC.

The chain employs TRBV19 and TRBJ2-5, with 8 bases that match TRBD1. V was pared by 4 bases and J by 2 bases, with 15 bases of the junction left unmatched. Germline assignment: CDR1 LNHDA and CDR2 SQIVND (reference sequence). The length of the CDR3 is 18 residues. The CDR3, as DNA: TGTGCCAGTAGTAATAGACAGGGGAAGGATTGGGGACAAGAGACCCAGTACTTC. Residues: CASSNRQGKDWGQETQYF.

This clone was seen a few times. This chain uses TRBV29-1 with TRBJ2-1; 7 nucleotides line up with TRBD2. J was trimmed by 0 bases and V by 4 bases; bases with no gene match: 3. CDR1 and CDR2 from the germline V gene are SQVTM and ANQGSEA. The CDR3 runs 14 residues. The CDR3 region is CSVVRDYSYNEQFF. CDR3 coding DNA: TGCAGCGTTGTAAGGGACTACTCCTACAATGAGCAGTTCTTC.